This T cell receptor (beta chain) was identified during a study of molecular identifiers for immune sequencing clone quantification. The overall study: Replicate RNA from roughly 20,000 or 100,000 naive CD8 T cells formed five aliquots; four were sequenced.

Whole-study results and caveats: Because of identical TCR molecules sharing a barcode, sizes of highly expanded clones could be underestimated.

The V gene lost 3 bases and the J gene lost 10 bases, with 15 bases spanning the gap. Germline V gene data show CDR1 as KGHSY and CDR2 as FQNENV. The CDR3 is 14 amino acids. TCRdb reanalysed the PCR reads using MiXCR and keeps one entry per CDR3 protein. The data hold a few thousand distinct CDR3 sequences, with 15% to 20% observed a single time. Sorting captured naive CD8 T cells as CD8+CD4-CCR7+CD45RA+. This clonotype is large. Its specificity is not known. Sequenced: naive CD8+ T cells from blood, with Jurkat cell RNA spiked in. The subset is: FACS-sorted CD8+CD4-CCR7+CD45RA+ naive T cells. The TCR was taken from a human donor in good health. Some libraries in this study had Jurkat cell RNA spiked in. The chain uses TRBV16 and TRBJ1-4; possible D gene TRBD1, 6 bases. DNA for the CDR3: TGTGCCAGCAGCCAGACCGCGGACAGACTAAAACTGTTTTTT. The encoded protein is CASSQTADRLKLFF.